These 9 T cell receptor beta chains were sequenced from one sample in a study of response to subunit inactivated influenza vaccine. TCRdb re-derived calls from the RT-PCR reads in MiXCR, one entry per CDR3 protein. The sample lists about 620,000 distinct CDR3 sequences, 12% occurring once. Sequencing was performed on PBMCs from blood, taken on the day of vaccination. The source is a middle-aged man who received an inactivated influenza vaccine.

The V call is TRBV4-1, the J call TRBJ1-3; TRBD1 matches at 8 bases. Trimming removed 1 base from V and 3 bases from J; junction bases left unmatched: 8. Germline V gives CDR1 MGHRA, CDR2 YSYEKL. This CDR3 contains 17 residues. The CDR3 loop is CASSQGVQGASGNTIYF. CDR3 DNA sequence: TGCGCCAGCAGCCAAGGAGTTCAGGGGGCCAGTGGAAACACCATATATTTT.

This clonotype was detected only a few times. This sequence joins TRBV5-1 and TRBJ1-5; D is perhaps TRBD1 (6 bases). CDR3 length: 14 amino acids. The germline V gene encodes CDR1 SGHRS and CDR2 YFSETQ. V gave up 0 bases and J gave up 5 bases, with 9 bases separating them. CDR3 nucleotides: TGCGCCAGCAGCTTGGCAGGGGTCGATCAGCCCCAGCATTTT. Translated: CASSLAGVDQPQHF.

The rearrangement joins TRBV7-2 to TRBJ2-5; D uncertain. Trimming took off 0 bases at V and 4 bases at J, with 12 bases between the two ends. This CDR3 contains 15 residues. Germline lookup yields CDR1 SGHTA and CDR2 FQGNSA. As DNA, the CDR3 is TGTGCCAGCAGCTTAGCGAACAGTTTGGGAGAGACCCAGTACTTC. Translated: CASSLANSLGETQYF. The full variable domain, with the rest looked up from reference TRBV7-2 and TRBJ2-5, is GAGVSQSPSNKVTEKGKDVELRCDPISGHTALYWYRQSLGQGLEFLIYFQGNSAPDKSGLPSDRFSAERTGGSVSTLTIQRTQQEDSAVYLCASSLANSLGETQYFGPGTRLLVL.

This clonotype was seen only a few times. The chain recombines TRBV7-9 with TRBJ2-1, with D possibly matching TRBD2 (5 bases). The CDR3 runs to 16 residues. Trimming took off 5 bases at V and 5 bases at J, with 19 bases between the two ends. Germline assignment: CDR1 SEHNR and CDR2 FQNEAQ (reference sequence). The DNA for the CDR3 is TGTGCCAGCAGCGACCCTGGAGGTCCACCACACAATGAGCAGTTCTTC. Translation gives CASSDPGGPPHNEQFF. The whole variable domain, filled in from reference TRBV7-9 and TRBJ2-1, reads DTGVSQNPRHKITKRGQNVTFRCDPISEHNRLYWYRQTLGQGPEFLTYFQNEAQLEKSRLLSDRFSAERPKGSFSTLEIQRTEQGDSAMYLCASSDPGGPPHNEQFFGPGTRLTVL.

This clonotype was seen repeatedly, ten times or more. V gene TRBV20-1 combines with J gene TRBJ1-5; TRBD1 is a possible D gene (5 bases). The V end was cut by 4 bases, the J end by 0 bases, with 10 bases between. The CDR3 contains 14 residues. Per the germline V gene, CDR1 is DFQATT and CDR2 is SNEGSKA (reference sequence). CDR3 region: CSAKRGYSNQPQHF. The CDR3 DNA sequence: TGCAGTGCTAAACGGGGCTATAGCAATCAGCCCCAGCATTTT.

This clonotype was detected only a few times. The CDR3 DNA reads as TGTGCCAGCAGCTTAGTCCGGGACAACTCCTACGAGCAGTACTTC. It encodes CASSLVRDNSYEQYF. V gene TRBV7-9 combines with J gene TRBJ2-7; D possibly corresponds to TRBD1 (6 bases). The germline CDR1 and CDR2 sequences are SEHNR and FQNEAQ (reference sequence). Trimming took off 1 base at V and 0 bases at J, with 10 bases between the two ends. CDR3 length: 15 residues.

This clonotype was detected ten times or more. The chain couples TRBV5-1 to TRBJ2-7; D might be TRBD1 (6 bases). With 0 bases removed from V and 0 bases from J, the gap between germline ends came to 10 bases. There are 15 residues in the CDR3. Germline V gives CDR1 SGHRS, CDR2 YFSETQ. CDR3 in amino acids: CASSLGRTASYEQYF. The CDR3 DNA is TGCGCCAGCAGCTTGGGTCGGACAGCCTCCTACGAGCAGTACTTC. The full variable domain, completed using reference TRBV5-1 and TRBJ2-7, is KAGVTQTPRYLIKTRGQQVTLSCSPISGHRSVSWYQQTPGQGLQFLFEYFSETQRNKGNFPGRFSGRQFSNSRSEMNVSTLELGDSALYLCASSLGRTASYEQYFGPGTRLTVT.

In regard to this clonotype: Mismatch with germline at one junction end may stem from a read error. The chain is built from TRBV20-1 and TRBJ2-7; D ambiguous. Germline V gene lookup returns CDR1 DFQATT and CDR2 SNEGSKA (reference sequence). This CDR3 comprises 17 residues. CDR3 DNA: TGCTGTGCTAGAGATTGGGGTGTGGCGGAGATCGGGTACGAGCAGTACTTC. It specifies CCARDWGVAEIGYEQYF.

The rearrangement links TRBV4-2 to TRBJ1-1; the D is unclear. The length of the CDR3 is 16 residues. Trimming took 1 base from V and 3 from J, leaving 15 bases between them. The V gene's germline CDR1 is LGHNA and CDR2 YNFKEQ. Written as DNA, the CDR3 is TGTGCCAGCAGCCAAGTCGGGTCCCCATGGGACACTGAAGCTTTCTTT. It yields the protein CASSQVGSPWDTEAFF.